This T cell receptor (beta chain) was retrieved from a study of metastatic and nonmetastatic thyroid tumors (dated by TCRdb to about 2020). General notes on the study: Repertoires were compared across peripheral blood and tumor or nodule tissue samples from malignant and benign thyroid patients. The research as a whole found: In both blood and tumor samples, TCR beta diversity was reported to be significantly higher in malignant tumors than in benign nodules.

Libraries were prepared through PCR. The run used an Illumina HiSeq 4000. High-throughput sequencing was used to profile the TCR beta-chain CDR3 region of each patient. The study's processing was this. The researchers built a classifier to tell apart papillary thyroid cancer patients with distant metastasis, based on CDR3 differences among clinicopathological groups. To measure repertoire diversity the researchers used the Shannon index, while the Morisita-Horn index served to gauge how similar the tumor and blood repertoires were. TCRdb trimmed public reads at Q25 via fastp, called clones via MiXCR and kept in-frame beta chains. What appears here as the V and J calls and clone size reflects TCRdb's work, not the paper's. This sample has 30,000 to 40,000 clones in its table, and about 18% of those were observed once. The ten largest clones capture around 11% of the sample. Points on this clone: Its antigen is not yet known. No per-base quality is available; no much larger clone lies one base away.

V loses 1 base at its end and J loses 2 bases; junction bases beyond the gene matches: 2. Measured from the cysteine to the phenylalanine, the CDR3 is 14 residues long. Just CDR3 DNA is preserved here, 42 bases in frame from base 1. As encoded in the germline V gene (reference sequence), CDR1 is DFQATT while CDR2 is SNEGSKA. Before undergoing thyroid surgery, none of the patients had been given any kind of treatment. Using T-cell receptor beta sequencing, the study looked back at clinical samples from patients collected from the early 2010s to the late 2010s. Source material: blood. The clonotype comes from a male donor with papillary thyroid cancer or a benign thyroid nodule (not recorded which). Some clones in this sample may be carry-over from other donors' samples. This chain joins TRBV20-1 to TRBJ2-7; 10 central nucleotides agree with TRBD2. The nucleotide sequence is TGCAGTGCTAGAGTGAGCGGGAGGGCCTACGAGCAGTACTTC. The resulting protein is CSARVSGRAYEQYF.